What follows are 6 T cell receptor beta chains derived from one specimen sequenced in a study of blood T cell repertoires in COVID-19. TCRdb's table, derived via immunoSEQ multiplex PCR, lists solely in-frame clones and lacks some. The sample holds fewer than 120,000 clones, more than 65% seen once. What was sequenced was peripheral blood. These receptors came from a woman over 75 with acute or convalescent COVID-19.

The chain is built from TRBV11-2 and TRBJ2-7, with D tentatively TRBD1 (5 bases). V lost 5 bases, J lost 3 bases, and 14 bases lay in between. The length of the CDR3 is 14 residues. Germline V gene sequence: CDR1 SGHAT, CDR2 FQNNGV. The DNA of the CDR3 is TGTGCCAGCAGCCCCCTTGCAGGGAACTACGAGCAGTACTTC. Translating gives CASSPLAGNYEQYF.

The chain has TRBV15 and TRBJ2-3; a weak D match, TRBD2 (5 bases). V was clipped by 0 bases and J by 5 bases, with 15 bases between them. Germline V gene sequence: CDR1 LNHNV, CDR2 YYDKDF (reference sequence). The CDR3 contains 16 residues. As DNA, the CDR3 is TGTGCCACCAGCAGAGATGCGGCGGGTACAAGAGATACGCAGTATTTT. This gives the protein CATSRDAAGTRDTQYF. The full variable domain, its missing parts supplied by reference TRBV15 and TRBJ2-3, is DAMVIQNPRYQVTQFGKPVTLSCSQTLNHNVMYWYQQKSSQAPKLLFHYYDKDFNNEADTPDNFQSRRPNTSFCFLDIRSPGLGDTAMYLCATSRDAAGTRDTQYFGPGTRLTVL.

This chain connects TRBV6-2 or TRBV6-3 to TRBJ1-2; D remains unclear. The CDR3 has 15 residues. Germline V gene data show CDR1 as MNHEY and CDR2 as SVGEGT. The V and J ends lost 2 bases and 4 bases respectively, with 14 bases between them. CDR3 DNA: TGTGCCAGCAGTTACGAGGCGGGATCGGGCTATGGCTACACCTTC. Amino acids: CASSYEAGSGYGYTF.

The rearrangement joins TRBV10-3 to TRBJ1-1; D may be TRBD1 (5 bases). CDR1 ENHRY and CDR2 SYGVKD come from the germline V gene. V gave up 10 bases and J gave up 0 bases, with 21 bases separating them. This CDR3 has 16 residues. As DNA, the CDR3 is TGTGCCACGATCTCGAATACAGGCGGCATGAACACTGAAGCTTTCTTT. Its translation: CATISNTGGMNTEAFF.

V usage is TRBV2 and J usage is TRBJ1-5; D unresolved. The CDR3 extends over 11 amino acids. Trimming stripped 2 bases from V and 11 bases from J, with 7 bases between. Germline CDR1 reads SNHLY; CDR2 reads FYNNEI. CDR3 sequence reads: CASSEQFAQHF. In nucleotides, the CDR3 is TGTGCCAGCAGTGAACAATTTGCCCAGCATTTT.

The V and J genes are TRBV5-1 and TRBJ2-7; 7 nucleotides align to TRBD2. The ends lost 2 bases at V and 3 bases at J; junction bases unmatched: 5. Germline V gene data show CDR1 as SGHRS and CDR2 as YFSETQ. The length of the CDR3 is 14 residues. The CDR3: CASSFGAGDYEQYF. CDR3 coding DNA: TGCGCCAGCAGCTTCGGGGCGGGAGACTACGAGCAGTACTTC.